This TCR beta chain was captured by sequencing in a study of shared clonotypes between healthy human individuals. Profiling relied on immunoSEQ multiplex PCR, and the TCRdb table lists in-frame clones only, not all of them. The repertoire holds 470,000 or so clones, with roughly 80% as singletons. This TCR came from a woman in her thirties or forties in good health. Some clones in this sample may be carry-over from other donors' samples. The sample consisted of PBMCs.

CDR3 DNA: TGTGCCAGCAGTTTAGGGAGGAGGGCCCTCTCCTACGAGCAGTACTTC. This translates into CASSLGRRALSYEQYF. V is TRBV27 and J is TRBJ2-7, with D tentatively TRBD2 (6 bases). This CDR3 is 16 amino acids long. V was cut by 2 bases and J by 0 bases, with 14 bases left in between. Germline values: CDR1 MNHEY, CDR2 SMNVEV (reference sequence).